This TCR beta chain was identified in a study of blood T cell repertoires in COVID-19 (dated by TCRdb to the early 2020s). With regard to the full study: Collaborator samples came from the United States, Italy and Spain and covered acute and convalescent phases of COVID-19. The prospective study material was composed of cDNA or gDNA derived from T cells, B-cell-depleted T cells, or PBMCs. Deeply sampled blood TCRbeta repertoires from subjects exposed to, actively infected with, or recovered from COVID-19 were included in the dataset. The sample metadata nearly always contained a de-identified subject ID, COVID-19 status, age in years and sex. The repertoires were made available in a free public database intended to serve as a resource for research on the immune response to SARS-CoV-2. Where available, HLA class I and class II types were taken from metadata supplied by the sample provider and were not determined by assay-based typing. The samples were drawn from the first 160 participants of the ongoing ImmuneRACE study and from 950 to 1,500 subjects provided by 6 global collaborators. Results and caveats for the whole study, not just this receptor: The amount of clinical and demographic metadata varied by source and participant and was provided uncurated.

Participants in the prospective study were aged about 18 to 90 years, lived in over 20 United States geographic areas, and enrolled through a virtual design. In the prospective study, participants were assigned to cohorts based on the clinical history participants reported in a screening survey and a study questionnaire. In the prospective study, whole blood, serum and a nasopharyngeal or oropharyngeal swab were collected from each participant by mobile phlebotomists. Participants in the prospective study had the option to provide additional blood draws and questionnaires over an approximately two-month period. Prospective study blood samples were shipped either frozen or at room temperature before DNA extraction. The immunoSEQ Assay, a bias-controlled multiplex PCR, was used to amplify TCRbeta CDR3 regions from genomic DNA. For the original study's pipeline: Within the assay, amplification of reference gene primers was used to estimate how many nucleated cells each sample contained. To quantify the absolute abundance of each unique TCRbeta CDR3 rearrangement, sequence reads were collapsed and filtered. For each sample, productive Simpson clonality was calculated as the square root of Simpson's diversity index across productive rearrangements. As stored in TCRdb, this immuneACCESS dataset retains in-frame rearrangements with V and J assigned. A fraction of the clones does not appear; measured against another copy, unresolved V genes explain less than half of the discrepancy, and the remainder lacks a known reason. The DNA was the basis for D and trimming; V, J and clone size are from that table. For this sample the table gives about 440,000 clones, of which 70% to 90% were detected only once. Roughly 1.9% of the sample lies in the top ten.

As to this clone: The target of this receptor is not known. Within one base of it there is no much larger clone, and no base qualities were kept.

Sequences were obtained from PBMCs or T cells enriched from blood (not recorded which). This TCR was sampled from a woman between 18 and 30 years old with acute COVID-19.

Read as DNA, the sequence is TGTGCCAGCAGACCTGACAGGGATCAAGGCGAGCAGTACTTC. Protein translation: CASRPDRDQGEQYF. In this chain, TRBV6-5 is recombined with TRBJ2-7, with 7 central nucleotides matching TRBD1. V is pruned by 6 bases and J by 6 bases, leaving 11 bases of the junction without a gene match. The germline V gene sets CDR1 to MNHEY and CDR2 to SVGAGI. Including cysteine and phenylalanine, the CDR3 has 14 amino acids. Solely the CDR3 DNA is kept, with 42 bases framed from the first base.